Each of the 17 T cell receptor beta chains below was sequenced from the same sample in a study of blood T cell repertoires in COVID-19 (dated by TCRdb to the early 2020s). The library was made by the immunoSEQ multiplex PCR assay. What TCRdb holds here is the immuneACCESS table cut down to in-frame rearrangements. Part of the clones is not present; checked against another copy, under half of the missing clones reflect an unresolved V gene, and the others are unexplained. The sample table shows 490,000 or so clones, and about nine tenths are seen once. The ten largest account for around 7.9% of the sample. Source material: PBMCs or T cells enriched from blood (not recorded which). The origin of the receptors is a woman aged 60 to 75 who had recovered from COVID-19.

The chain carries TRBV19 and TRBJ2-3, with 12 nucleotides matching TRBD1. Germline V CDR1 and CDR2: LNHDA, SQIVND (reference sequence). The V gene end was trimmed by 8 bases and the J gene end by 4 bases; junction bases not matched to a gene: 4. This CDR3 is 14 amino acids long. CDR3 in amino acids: CASRDRGRPDTQYF. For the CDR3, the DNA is TGTGCCAGTCGGGACAGGGGGCGGCCAGATACGCAGTATTTT.

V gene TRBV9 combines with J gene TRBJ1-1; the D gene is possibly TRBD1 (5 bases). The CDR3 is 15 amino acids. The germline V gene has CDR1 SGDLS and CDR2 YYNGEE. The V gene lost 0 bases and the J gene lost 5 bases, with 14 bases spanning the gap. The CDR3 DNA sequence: TGTGCCAGCAGCGTAGGGCCTAGGGGTATGACTGAAGCTTTCTTT. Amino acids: CASSVGPRGMTEAFF.

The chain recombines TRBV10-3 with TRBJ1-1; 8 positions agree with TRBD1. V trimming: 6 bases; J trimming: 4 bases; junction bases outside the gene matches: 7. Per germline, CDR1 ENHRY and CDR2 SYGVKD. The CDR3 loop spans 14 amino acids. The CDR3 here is CAIRPGQESTEAFF. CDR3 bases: TGTGCCATCAGGCCGGGACAGGAGTCCACTGAAGCTTTCTTT.

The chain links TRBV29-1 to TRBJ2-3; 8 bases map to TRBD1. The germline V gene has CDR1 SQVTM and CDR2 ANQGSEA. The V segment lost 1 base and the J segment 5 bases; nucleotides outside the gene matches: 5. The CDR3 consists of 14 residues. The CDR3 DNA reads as TGCAGCGTTGAAGGCAGGGGGCTGAAAGATACGCAGTATTTT. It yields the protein CSVEGRGLKDTQYF.

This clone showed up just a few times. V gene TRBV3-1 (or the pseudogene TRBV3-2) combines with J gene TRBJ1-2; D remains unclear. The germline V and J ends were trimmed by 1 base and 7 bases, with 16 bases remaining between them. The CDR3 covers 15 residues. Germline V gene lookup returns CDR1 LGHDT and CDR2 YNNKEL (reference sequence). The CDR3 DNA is TGTGCCAGCAGCCAAGGGGGAGGCGGAATCGGTGGCTACACCTTC. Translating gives CASSQGGGGIGGYTF.

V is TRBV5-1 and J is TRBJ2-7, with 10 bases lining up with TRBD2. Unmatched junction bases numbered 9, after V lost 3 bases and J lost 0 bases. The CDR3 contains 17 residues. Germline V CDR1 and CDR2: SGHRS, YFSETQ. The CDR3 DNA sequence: TGCGCCAGCAGCTCACTCTACCTAGCGGGGGACTCCTACGAGCAGTACTTC. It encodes CASSSLYLAGDSYEQYF. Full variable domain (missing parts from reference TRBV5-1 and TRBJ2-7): KAGVTQTPRYLIKTRGQQVTLSCSPISGHRSVSWYQQTPGQGLQFLFEYFSETQRNKGNFPGRFSGRQFSNSRSEMNVSTLELGDSALYLCASSSLYLAGDSYEQYFGPGTRLTVT.

In DNA form, the CDR3 reads TGTGCCAGCAGCCGGGACAGCCTAAATGAAAAACTGTTTTTT. Residues: CASSRDSLNEKLFF. V is TRBV6-4 and J is TRBJ1-4; 7 bases line up with TRBD1. The V gene's germline CDR1 is MRHNA and CDR2 SNTAGT. J gave up 5 bases and V 6 bases, and 6 bases lay outside the gene matches. The CDR3 length is 14 residues.

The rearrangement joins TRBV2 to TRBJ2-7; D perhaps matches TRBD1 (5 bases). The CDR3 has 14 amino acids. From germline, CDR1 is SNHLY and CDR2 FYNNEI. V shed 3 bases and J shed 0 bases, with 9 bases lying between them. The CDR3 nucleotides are TGTGCCAGCAGTGATCGGACAATCTCCTACGAGCAGTACGTC. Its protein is CASSDRTISYEQYV.

CDR3 DNA sequence: TGCAGCGTTGAGGGGGACACCGCCTACGAGCAGTACTTC. It specifies CSVEGDTAYEQYF. The V and J genes are TRBV29-1 and TRBJ2-7, with a weak D call TRBD1 (6 bases). The CDR3 has 13 amino acids. The V end lost 3 bases, the J end lost 2 bases, and 11 bases lay between the germline ends. From germline, CDR1 is SQVTM and CDR2 ANQGSEA.

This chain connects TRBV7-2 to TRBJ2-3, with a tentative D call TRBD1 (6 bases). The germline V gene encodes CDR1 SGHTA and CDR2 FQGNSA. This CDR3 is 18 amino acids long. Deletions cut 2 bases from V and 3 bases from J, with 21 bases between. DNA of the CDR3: TGTGCCAGCAGCTTATACCCCTACAGGGTTTATGTAACAGATACGCAGTATTTT. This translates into CASSLYPYRVYVTDTQYF. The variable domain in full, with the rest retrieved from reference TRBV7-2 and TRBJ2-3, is GAGVSQSPSNKVTEKGKDVELRCDPISGHTALYWYRQSLGQGLEFLIYFQGNSAPDKSGLPSDRFSAERTGGSVSTLTIQRTQQEDSAVYLCASSLYPYRVYVTDTQYFGPGTRLTVL.

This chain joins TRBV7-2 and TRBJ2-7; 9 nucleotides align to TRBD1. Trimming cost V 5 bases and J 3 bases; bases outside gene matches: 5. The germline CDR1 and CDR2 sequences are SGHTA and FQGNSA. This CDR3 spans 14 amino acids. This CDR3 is CASSATGGGYEQYV. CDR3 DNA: TGTGCCAGCAGCGCAACAGGGGGCGGCTACGAGCAGTACGTC.

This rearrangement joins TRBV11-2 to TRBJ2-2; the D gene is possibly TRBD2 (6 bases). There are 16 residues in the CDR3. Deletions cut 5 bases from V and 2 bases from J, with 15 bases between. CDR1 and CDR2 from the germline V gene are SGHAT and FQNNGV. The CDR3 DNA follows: TGTGCCAGCAGCCTAAGAGGGGAGGTAAACACCGGGGAGCTGTTTTTT. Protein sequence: CASSLRGEVNTGELFF. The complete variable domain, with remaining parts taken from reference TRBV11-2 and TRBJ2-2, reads EAGVAQSPRYKIIEKRQSVAFWCNPISGHATLYWYQQILGQGPKLLIQFQNNGVVDDSQLPKDRFSAERLKGVDSTLKIQPAKLEDSAVYLCASSLRGEVNTGELFFGEGSRLTVL.

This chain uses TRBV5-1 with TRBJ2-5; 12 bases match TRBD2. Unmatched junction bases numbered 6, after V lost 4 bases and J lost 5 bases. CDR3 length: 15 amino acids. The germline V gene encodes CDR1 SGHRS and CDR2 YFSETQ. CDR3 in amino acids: CASSGLAGMGETQYF. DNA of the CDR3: TGCGCCAGCAGCGGACTAGCGGGGATGGGCGAGACCCAGTACTTC.

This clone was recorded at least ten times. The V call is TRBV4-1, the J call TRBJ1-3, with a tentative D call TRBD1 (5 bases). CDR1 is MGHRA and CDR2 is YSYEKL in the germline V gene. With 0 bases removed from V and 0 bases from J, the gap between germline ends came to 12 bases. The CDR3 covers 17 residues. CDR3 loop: CASSQEDIAVSGNTIYF. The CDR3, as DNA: TGCGCCAGCAGCCAAGAGGACATTGCCGTCTCTGGAAACACCATATATTTT.

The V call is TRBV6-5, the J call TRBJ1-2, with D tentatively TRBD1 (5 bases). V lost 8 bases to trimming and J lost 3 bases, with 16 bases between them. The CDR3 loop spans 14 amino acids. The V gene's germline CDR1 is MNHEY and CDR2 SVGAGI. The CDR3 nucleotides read TGTGCCAGCCGGGGGGGGGTTCCGGACTATGGCTACACCTTC. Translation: CASRGGVPDYGYTF.

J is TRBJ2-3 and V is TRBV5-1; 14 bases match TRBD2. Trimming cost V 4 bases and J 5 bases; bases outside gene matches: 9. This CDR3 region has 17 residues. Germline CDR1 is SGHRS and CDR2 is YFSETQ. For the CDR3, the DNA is TGCGCCAGCAGCCTCGGGACTAGCGGGGGAGTAAAAGATACGCAGTATTTT. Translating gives CASSLGTSGGVKDTQYF.

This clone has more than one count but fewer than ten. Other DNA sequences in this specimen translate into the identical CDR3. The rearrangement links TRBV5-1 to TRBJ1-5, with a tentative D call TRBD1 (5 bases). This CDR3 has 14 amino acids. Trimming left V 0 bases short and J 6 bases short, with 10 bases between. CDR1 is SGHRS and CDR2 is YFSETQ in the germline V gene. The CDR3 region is CASSLAGGSQPQHF. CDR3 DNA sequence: TGCGCCAGCAGCTTGGCGGGGGGGAGTCAGCCCCAGCATTTT.